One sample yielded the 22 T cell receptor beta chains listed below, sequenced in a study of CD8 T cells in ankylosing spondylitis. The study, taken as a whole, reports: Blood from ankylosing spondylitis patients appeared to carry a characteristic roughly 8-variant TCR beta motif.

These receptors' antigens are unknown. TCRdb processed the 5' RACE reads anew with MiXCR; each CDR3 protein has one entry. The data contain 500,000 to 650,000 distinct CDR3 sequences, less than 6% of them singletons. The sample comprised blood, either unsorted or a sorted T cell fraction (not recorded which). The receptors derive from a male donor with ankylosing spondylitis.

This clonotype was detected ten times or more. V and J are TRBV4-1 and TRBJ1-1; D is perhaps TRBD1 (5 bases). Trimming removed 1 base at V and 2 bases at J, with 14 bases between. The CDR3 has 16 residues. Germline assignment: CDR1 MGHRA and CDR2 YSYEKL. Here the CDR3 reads CASSQGSGTANTEAFF. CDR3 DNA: TGCGCCAGCAGCCAAGGCTCAGGGACGGCCAACACTGAAGCTTTCTTT.

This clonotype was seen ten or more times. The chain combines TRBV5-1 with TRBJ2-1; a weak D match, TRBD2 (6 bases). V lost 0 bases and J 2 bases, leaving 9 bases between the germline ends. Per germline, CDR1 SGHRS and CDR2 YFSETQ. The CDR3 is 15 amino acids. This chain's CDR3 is CASSLDGSPYNEQFF. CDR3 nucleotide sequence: TGCGCCAGCAGCTTGGACGGGAGCCCCTACAATGAGCAGTTCTTC.

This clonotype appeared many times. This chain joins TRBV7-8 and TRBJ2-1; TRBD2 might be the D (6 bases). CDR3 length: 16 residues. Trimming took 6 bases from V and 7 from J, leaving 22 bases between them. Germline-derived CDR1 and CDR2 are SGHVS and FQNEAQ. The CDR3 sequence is CASRRKPGEAGNEQFF. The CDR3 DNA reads TGTGCCAGCAGGAGAAAACCGGGAGAGGCGGGGAATGAGCAGTTCTTC.

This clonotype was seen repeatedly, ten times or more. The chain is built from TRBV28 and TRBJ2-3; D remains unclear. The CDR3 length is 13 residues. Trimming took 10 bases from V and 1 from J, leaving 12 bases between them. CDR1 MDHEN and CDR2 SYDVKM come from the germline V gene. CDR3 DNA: TGTGCCAATTCACCCGGAGGCACAGATACGCAGTATTTT. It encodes CANSPGGTDTQYF. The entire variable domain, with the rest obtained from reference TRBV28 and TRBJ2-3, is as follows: DVKVTQSSRYLVKRTGEKVFLECVQDMDHENMFWYRQDPGLGLRLIYFSYDVKMKEKGDIPEGYSVSREKKERFSLILESASTNQTSMYLCANSPGGTDTQYFGPGTRLTVL.

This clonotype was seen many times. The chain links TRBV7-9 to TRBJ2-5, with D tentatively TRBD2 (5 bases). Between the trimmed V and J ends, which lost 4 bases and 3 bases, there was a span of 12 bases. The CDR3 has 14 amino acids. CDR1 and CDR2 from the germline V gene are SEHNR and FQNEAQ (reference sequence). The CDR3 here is CASSSRRGKETQYF. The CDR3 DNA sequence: TGTGCCAGCAGCTCCCGACGGGGAAAAGAGACCCAGTACTTC.

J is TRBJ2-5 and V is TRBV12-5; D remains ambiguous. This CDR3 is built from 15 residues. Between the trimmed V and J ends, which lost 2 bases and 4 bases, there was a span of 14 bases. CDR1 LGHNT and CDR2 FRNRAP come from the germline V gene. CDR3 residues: CASGLRHPLRETQYF. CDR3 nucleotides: TGTGCTAGTGGTTTGAGGCACCCGTTGAGAGAGACCCAGTACTTC.

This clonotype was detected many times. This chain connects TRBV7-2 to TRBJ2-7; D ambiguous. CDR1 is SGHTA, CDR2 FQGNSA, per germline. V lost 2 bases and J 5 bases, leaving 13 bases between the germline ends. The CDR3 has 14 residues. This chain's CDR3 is CASSLKAGVHEQYF. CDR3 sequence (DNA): TGTGCCAGCAGCTTAAAGGCTGGGGTGCACGAGCAGTACTTC.

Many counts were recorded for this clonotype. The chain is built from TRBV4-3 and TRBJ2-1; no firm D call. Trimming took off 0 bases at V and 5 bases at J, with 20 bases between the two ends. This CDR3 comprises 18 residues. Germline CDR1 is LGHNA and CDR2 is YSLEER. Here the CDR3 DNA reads TGCGCCAGCAGCCAAGATAATGGTGCCAGCGCCTTCGACAATGAGCAGTTCTTC. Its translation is CASSQDNGASAFDNEQFF.

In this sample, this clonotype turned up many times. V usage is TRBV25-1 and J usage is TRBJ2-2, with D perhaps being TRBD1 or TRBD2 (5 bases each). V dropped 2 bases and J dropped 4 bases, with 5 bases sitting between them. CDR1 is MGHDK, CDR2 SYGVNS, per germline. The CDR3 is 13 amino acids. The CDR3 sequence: CASSEGGTGELFF. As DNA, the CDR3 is TGTGCCAGCAGTGAAGGGGGCACCGGGGAGCTGTTTTTT. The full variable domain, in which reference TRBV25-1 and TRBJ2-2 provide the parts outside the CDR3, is EADIYQTPRYLVIGTGKKITLECSQTMGHDKMYWYQQDPGMELHLIHYSYGVNSTEKGDLSSESTVSRIRTEHFPLTLESARPSHTSQYLCASSEGGTGELFFGEGSRLTVL.

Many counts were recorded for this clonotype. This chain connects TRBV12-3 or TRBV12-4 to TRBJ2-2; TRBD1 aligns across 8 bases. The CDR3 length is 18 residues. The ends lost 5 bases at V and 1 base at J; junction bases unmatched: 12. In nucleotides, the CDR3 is TGTGCCAGCAGTATGGGGACAGGTGTTTTCGGGAACACCGGGGAGCTGTTTTTT. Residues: CASSMGTGVFGNTGELFF.

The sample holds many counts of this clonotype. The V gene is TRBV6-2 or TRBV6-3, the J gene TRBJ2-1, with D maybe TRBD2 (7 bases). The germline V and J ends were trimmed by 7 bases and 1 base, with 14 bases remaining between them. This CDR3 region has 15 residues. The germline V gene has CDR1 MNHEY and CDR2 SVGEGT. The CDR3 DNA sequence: TGTGCCAGCAAGGGGGGGAGCTCATCCTACAATGAGCAGTTCTTC. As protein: CASKGGSSSYNEQFF.

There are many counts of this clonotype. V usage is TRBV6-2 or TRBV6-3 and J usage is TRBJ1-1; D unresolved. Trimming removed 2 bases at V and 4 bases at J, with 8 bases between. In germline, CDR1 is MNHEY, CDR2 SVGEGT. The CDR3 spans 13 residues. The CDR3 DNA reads TGTGCCAGCAGTTACGGGAGCAGCACTGAAGCTTTCTTT. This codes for CASSYGSSTEAFF.

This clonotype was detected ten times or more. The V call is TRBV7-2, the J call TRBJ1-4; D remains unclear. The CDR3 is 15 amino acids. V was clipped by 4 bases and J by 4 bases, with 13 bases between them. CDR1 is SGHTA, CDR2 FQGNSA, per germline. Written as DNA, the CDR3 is TGTGCCAGCAGCTACAGAGGGAGGGTTAATGAAAAACTGTTTTTT. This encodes CASSYRGRVNEKLFF. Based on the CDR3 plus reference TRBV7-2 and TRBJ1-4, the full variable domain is GAGVSQSPSNKVTEKGKDVELRCDPISGHTALYWYRQSLGQGLEFLIYFQGNSAPDKSGLPSDRFSAERTGGSVSTLTIQRTQQEDSAVYLCASSYRGRVNEKLFFGSGTQLSVL.

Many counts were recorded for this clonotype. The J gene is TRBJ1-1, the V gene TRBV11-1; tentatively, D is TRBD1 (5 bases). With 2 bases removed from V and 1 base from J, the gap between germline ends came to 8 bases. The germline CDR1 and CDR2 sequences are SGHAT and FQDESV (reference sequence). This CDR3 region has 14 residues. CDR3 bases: TGTGCCAGCAGCTTAAGACAGAAGAACACTGAAGCTTTCTTT. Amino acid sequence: CASSLRQKNTEAFF.

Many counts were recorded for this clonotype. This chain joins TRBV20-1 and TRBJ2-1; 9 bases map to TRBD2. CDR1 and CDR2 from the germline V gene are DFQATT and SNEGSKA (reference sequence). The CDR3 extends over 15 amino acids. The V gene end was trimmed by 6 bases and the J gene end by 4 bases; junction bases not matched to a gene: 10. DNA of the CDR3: TGCAGTGCCCCTAGCGGACTAGCGTATTACAATGAGCAGTTCTTC. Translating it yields CSAPSGLAYYNEQFF.

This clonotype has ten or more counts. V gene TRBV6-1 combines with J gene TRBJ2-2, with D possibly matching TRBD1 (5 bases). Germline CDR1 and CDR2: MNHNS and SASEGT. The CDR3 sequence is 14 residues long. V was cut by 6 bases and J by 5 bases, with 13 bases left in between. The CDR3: CASSLWGSTGELFF. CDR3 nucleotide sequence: TGTGCCAGCAGCCTTTGGGGCTCAACCGGGGAGCTGTTTTTT.

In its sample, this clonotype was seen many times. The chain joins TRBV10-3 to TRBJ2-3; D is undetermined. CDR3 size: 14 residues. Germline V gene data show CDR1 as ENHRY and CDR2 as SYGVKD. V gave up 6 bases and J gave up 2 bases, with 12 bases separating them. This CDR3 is CAIRAIASTDTQYF. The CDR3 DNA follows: TGTGCCATCAGGGCAATAGCTTCCACAGATACGCAGTATTTT.

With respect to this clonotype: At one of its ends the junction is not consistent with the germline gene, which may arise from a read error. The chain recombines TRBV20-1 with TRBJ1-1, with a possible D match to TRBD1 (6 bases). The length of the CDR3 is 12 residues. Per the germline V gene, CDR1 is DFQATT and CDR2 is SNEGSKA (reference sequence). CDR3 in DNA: TGCAGTGCTAGAGGGACAGCCGTTGAAGCTCTCTTT. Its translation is CSARGTAVEALF.

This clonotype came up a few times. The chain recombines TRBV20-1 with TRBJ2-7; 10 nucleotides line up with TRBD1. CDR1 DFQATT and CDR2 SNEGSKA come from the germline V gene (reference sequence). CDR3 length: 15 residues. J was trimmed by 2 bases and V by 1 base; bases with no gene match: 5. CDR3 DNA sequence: TGCAGTGCTAGAGTTACCGGGACAGGGGCCTACGAGCAGTACTTC. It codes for CSARVTGTGAYEQYF.

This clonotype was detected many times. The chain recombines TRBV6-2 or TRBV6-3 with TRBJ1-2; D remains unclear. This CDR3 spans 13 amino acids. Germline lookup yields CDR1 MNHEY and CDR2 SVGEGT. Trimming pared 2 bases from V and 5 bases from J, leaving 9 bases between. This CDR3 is CASSYKSDYGYTF. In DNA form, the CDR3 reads TGTGCCAGCAGTTACAAATCTGATTATGGCTACACCTTC.

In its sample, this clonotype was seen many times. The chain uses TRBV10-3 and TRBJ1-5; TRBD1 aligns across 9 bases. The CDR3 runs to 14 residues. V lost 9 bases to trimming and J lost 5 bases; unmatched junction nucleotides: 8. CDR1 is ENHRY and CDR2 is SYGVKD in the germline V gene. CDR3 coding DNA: TGTGCCATAAAGGGACAGGGAGGAGATCAGCCCCAGCATTTT. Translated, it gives CAIKGQGGDQPQHF.

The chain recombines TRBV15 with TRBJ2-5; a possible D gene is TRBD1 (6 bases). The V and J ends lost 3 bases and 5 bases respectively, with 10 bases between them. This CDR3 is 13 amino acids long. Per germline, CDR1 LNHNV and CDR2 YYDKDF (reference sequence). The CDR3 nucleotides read TGTGCCACCAGCAGTCAGGGGCGGGAGACCCAGTACTTC. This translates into CATSSQGRETQYF.